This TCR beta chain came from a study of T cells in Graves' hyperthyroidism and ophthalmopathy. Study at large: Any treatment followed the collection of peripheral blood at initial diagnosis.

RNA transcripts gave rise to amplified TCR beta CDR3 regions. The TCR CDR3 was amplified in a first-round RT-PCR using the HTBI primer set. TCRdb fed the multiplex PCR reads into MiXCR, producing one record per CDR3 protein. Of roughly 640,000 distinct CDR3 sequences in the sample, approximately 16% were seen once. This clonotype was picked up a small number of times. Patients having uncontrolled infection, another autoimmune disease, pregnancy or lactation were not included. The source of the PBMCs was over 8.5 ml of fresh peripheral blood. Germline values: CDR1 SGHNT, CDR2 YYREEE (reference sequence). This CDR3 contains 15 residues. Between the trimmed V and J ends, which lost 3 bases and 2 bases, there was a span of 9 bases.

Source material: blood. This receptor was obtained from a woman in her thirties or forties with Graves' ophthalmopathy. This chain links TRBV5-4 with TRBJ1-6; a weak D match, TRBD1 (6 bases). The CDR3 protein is CASSSGQPYNSPLHF. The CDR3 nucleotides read TGTGCCAGCAGCTCCGGACAGCCCTATAATTCACCCCTCCACTTT. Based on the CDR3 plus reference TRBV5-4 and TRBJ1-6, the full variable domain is ETGVTQSPTHLIKTRGQQVTLRCSSQSGHNTVSWYQQALGQGPQFIFQYYREEENGRGNFPPRFSGLQFPNYSSELNVNALELDDSALYLCASSSGQPYNSPLHFGNGTRLTVT.